The present T cell receptor beta chain was sequenced within a study of CD8 T cells in Susac syndrome. Study-wide findings and caveats: The CD4+ T cell repertoires from Susac syndrome exhibited no clonal expansion.

The authors sequenced TCR beta from blood CD8+ and CD4+ T cells. Negative isolation was applied to CD8+ and CD4+ T cells, and FACS enrichment was applied to TEMRA cells. Details on this clonotype: The antigen is unknown.

RNA was extracted with the RNeasy kit, and a quantity of about 0.45 to 1 ug was reverse transcribed using random hexamers. By means of immunoSEQ multiplex PCR, TCR beta CDR3 spanning 54 Vbeta and 13 Jbeta underwent amplification. TCRdb recomputed calls from the immunoSEQ multiplex PCR reads with MiXCR, one row per CDR3 protein. The table includes some 240,000 distinct CDR3 sequences, almost 97% detected once. V was pared by 2 bases and J by 4 bases, with 7 bases of the junction left unmatched. Per the germline V gene, CDR1 is DFQATT and CDR2 is SNEGSKA (reference sequence). The length of the CDR3 is 14 residues.

The rearrangement uses TRBV20-1 and TRBJ1-1; TRBD1 matches 7 bases. The source of this sequence is a human donor with Susac syndrome. Sequences were obtained from CD4+ T cells from PBMCs. DNA for the CDR3: TGCAGTGCTAGAAACAGGGGTCGGGGCACTGAAGCTTTCTTT. Residues: CSARNRGRGTEAFF.